The sequence of this T cell receptor beta chain was determined in a study of memory CD4+ T cells and cytomegalovirus serostatus. Whole-study findings and limits: Of approximately 160 reported CMV TCRbeta sequences, roughly 67 were found in memory CD4+ repertoires. A US-trained random forest predicted CMV serostatus with median AUC about 0.92. Suggested: most of the CMV-linked TCR signature lies in CD4+ memory cells.

This CDR3 comprises 13 residues. Trimming stripped 4 bases from V and 8 bases from J, with 9 bases between. Germline CDR1 is MNHEY and CDR2 is SVGAGI. As for this clone: Its cognate antigen is unknown.

Single viable CD3+CD4+CD8-CD45RO+ cells were sorted as the memory CD4+ T cells. Serostatus was set by detecting CMV pp150, pp28, p38, p52 IgG. Sequenced by immunoSEQ multiplex PCR; TCRdb stores in-frame clones only, minus some. The table includes approximately 41,000 clones, 75% to 85% detected once. Specimen: memory CD4+ T cells from blood. The chain is built from TRBV6-5 and TRBJ1-6; D is perhaps TRBD1 (6 bases). The clonotype was recovered from an adult in good health and CMV-seronegative. CDR3 bases: TGTGCCAGCAGTTGGGGGCGAGATTCACCCCTCCACTTT. Translating gives CASSWGRDSPLHF.